This record concerns one T cell receptor beta chain sequence. What it recognizes is unknown. The sample belongs to a study of T cells in Graves' hyperthyroidism and ophthalmopathy. The study, taken as a whole, reports: Most clonotypes that expanded in the thyroid above 0.001 also showed up in blood. Ophthalmopathy prediction by the model preceded onset by a median approximately six months.

Researchers took RNA transcripts and amplified the TCR beta CDR3 regions from them. First-round RT-PCR with HTBI primers amplified the TCR CDR3 region. TCRdb fed the multiplex PCR reads into MiXCR, producing one record per CDR3 protein. The sample holds approximately 510,000 distinct CDR3 sequences, approximately 49% seen once. The clonotype was recovered from an adult woman with Graves' disease, either hyperthyroidism or ophthalmopathy (not recorded which). Sequencing was done on a sample of peripheral blood or thyroid tissue (not recorded which).

The CDR3 DNA sequence: TGTGCCAGCAGCGATAGGGGACAGCCCCAGTACTTC. Its protein product is CASSDRGQPQYF. The chain carries TRBV7-9 and TRBJ2-5; TRBD1 aligns across 7 bases. Trimming cost V 5 bases and J 9 bases; bases outside gene matches: 6. The CDR3 covers 12 residues. Germline lookup yields CDR1 SEHNR and CDR2 FQNEAQ (reference sequence).